This T cell receptor (beta chain) was sequenced for a study of CD4 and CD8 cells across lung adenocarcinoma regions. This clonotype was recorded only once. TCRdb used MiXCR to reprocess the PCR reads, holding one entry per CDR3 protein. The table has several thousand distinct CDR3 sequences, around 50% seen once. Germline V lookup: CDR1 SGHNT, CDR2 YENEEA. CDR3 size: 14 residues. Donors had localized lung adenocarcinoma, a non-small cell lung cancer. This clonotype originated in a female donor with lung adenocarcinoma. The CD4 and CD8 labels of this study may be unreliable. The V gene is TRBV11-3, the J gene TRBJ2-1, with 10 bases that match TRBD2. TRBJ2-5 explains the end of the DNA better; the J call may be wrong. The sample was CD4+ T cells from the center of a lung tumor. The CDR3 sequence: CASTSGRARETQYF. The CDR3 coding sequence is TGTGCCAGCACCAGCGGGAGGGCCAGGGAGACCCAGTACTTC.